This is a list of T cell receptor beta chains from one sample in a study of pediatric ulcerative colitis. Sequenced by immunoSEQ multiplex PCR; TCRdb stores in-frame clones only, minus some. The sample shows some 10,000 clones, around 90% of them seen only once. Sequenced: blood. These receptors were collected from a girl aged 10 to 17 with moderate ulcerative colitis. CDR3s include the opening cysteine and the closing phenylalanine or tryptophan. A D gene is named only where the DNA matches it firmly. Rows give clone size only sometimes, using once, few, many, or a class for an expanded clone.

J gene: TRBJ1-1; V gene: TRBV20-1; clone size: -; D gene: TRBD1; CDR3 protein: CSARPRTGAFF; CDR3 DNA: TGCAGTGCTCGACCGAGGACAGGAGCTTTCTTT
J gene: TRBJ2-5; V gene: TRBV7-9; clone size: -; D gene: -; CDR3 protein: CASSLELKPEETQYF; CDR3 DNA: TGTGCCAGCAGCTTAGAGCTCAAACCAGAAGAGACCCAGTACTTC
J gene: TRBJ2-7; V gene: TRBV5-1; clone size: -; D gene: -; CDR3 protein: CASSWNRETYEQYF; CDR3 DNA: TGCGCCAGCAGCTGGAACAGGGAGACCTACGAGCAGTACTTC
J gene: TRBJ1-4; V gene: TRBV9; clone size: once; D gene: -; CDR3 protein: CASSARGDPTNEKLFF; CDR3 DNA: TGTGCCAGCAGTGCCCGAGGGGACCCAACTAATGAAAAACTGTTTTTT
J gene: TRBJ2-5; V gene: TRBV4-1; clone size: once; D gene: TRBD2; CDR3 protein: CASSQLAGEETQYF; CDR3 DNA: TGCGCCAGCAGCCAACTAGCGGGGGAAGAGACCCAGTACTTC
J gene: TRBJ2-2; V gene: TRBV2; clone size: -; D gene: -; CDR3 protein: CASRKWDSQVTVTGELFF; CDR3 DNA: TGTGCCAGCAGAAAGTGGGACTCTCAAGTTACGGTCACCGGGGAGCTGTTTTTT
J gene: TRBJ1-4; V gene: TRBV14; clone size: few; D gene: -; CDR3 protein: CASSQVQGTNEKLFF; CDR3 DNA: TGTGCCAGCAGCCAAGTACAGGGTACTAATGAAAAACTGTTTTTT
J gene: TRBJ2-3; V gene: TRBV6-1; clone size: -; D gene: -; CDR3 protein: CASRSVRRDTQYF; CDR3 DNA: TGTGCCAGCAGGTCGGTGAGAAGGGATACGCAGTATTTT
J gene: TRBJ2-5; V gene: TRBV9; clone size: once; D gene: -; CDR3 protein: CASSGDLETQYF; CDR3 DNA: TGTGCCAGCAGCGGGGACCTGGAGACCCAGTACTTC
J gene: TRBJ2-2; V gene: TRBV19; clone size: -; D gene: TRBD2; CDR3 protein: CASIGTSGRAGTNTGELFF; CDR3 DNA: TGTGCCAGTATTGGGACTAGCGGGAGGGCCGGGACCAACACCGGGGAGCTGTTTTTT
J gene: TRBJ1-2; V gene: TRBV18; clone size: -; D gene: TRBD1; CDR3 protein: CASEKQGNYGYTF; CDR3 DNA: TGTGCCAGCGAAAAACAGGGGAACTATGGCTACACCTTC
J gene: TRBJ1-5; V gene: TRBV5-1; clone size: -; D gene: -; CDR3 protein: CASSLAGRSNQPQHF; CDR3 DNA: TGCGCCAGCAGCTTGGCTGGGCGGAGCAATCAGCCCCAGCATTTT
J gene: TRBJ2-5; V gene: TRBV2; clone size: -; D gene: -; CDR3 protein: CASSEKDGGETQYF; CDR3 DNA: TGTGCCAGCAGTGAAAAGGACGGAGGAGAGACCCAGTACTTC
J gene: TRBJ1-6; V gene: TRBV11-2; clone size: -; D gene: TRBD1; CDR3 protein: CASSTDRENPNSPLHF; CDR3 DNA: TGTGCCAGCAGCACGGACAGGGAGAACCCTAATTCACCCCTCCACTTT
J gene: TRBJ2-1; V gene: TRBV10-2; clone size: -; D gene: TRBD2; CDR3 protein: CASSPMMLAGGINEQFF; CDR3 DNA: TGCGCCAGCAGTCCCATGATGCTAGCGGGAGGGATAAATGAGCAGTTCTTC
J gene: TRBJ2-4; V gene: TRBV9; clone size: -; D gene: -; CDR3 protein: CASSPQGTTDIQYF; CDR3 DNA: TGTGCCAGCAGCCCTCAGGGGACTACCGACATTCAGTACTTC
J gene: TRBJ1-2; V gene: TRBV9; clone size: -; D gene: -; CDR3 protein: CASSFSSSSYGYTF; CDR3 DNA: TGTGCCAGCAGCTTCAGTTCATCTTCCTATGGCTACACCTTC
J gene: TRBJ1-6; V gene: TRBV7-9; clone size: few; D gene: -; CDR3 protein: CASSTPPSSYNSPLHF; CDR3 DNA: TGTGCCAGCAGCACCCCACCGAGCTCCTATAATTCACCCCTCCACTTT
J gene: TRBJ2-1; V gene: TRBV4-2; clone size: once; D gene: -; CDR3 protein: CASSQDGGGMRNEQFF; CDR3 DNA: TGTGCCAGCAGCCAAGATGGGGGGGGCATGCGGAATGAGCAGTTCTTC
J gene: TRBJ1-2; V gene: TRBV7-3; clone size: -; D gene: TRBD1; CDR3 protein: CASSFTGTVRYGYTF; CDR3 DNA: TGTGCCAGCAGCTTCACCGGGACAGTACGCTATGGCTACACCTTC
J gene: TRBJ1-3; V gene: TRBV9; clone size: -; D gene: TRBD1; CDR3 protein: CASSVVDRGSGNTIYF; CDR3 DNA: TGTGCCAGCAGCGTAGTAGACAGGGGATCCGGAAACACCATATATTTT
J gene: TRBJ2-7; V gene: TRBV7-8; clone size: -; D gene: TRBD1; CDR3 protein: CASSRTGGTEQYF; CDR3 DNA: TGTGCCAGCAGCAGGACAGGGGGCACCGAGCAGTACTTC
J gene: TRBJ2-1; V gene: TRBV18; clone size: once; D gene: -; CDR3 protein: CASSRTVYNEQFF; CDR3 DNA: TGTGCCAGCTCAAGGACAGTTTACAATGAGCAGTTCTTC
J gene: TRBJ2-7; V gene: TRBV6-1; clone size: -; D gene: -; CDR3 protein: CASSSERGREQYF; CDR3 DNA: TGTGCCAGCAGTTCGGAGAGGGGGAGGGAGCAGTACTTC
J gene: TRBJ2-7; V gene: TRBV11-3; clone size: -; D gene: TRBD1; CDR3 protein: CASSFGQGYEQYF; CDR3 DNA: TGTGCCAGCAGCTTTGGACAGGGCTACGAGCAGTACTTC
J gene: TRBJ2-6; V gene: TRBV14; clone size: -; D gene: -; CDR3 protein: CASSQLFSGANVLTF; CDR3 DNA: TGTGCCAGCAGCCAACTGTTCTCTGGGGCCAACGTCCTGACTTTC
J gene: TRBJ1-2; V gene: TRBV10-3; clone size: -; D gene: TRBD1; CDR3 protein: CAIRQATGQGVYYGYTF; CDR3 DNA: TGTGCCATCAGACAGGCTACTGGACAGGGGGTCTACTATGGCTACACCTTC
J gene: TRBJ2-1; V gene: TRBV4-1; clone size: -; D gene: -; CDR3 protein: CASSQIDIISYNEQFF; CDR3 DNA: TGCGCCAGCAGCCAAATAGACATCATCTCCTACAATGAGCAGTTCTTC
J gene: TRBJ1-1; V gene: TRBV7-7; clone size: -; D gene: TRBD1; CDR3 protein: CASSLDRDTEAFF; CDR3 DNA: TGTGCTAGCAGCTTAGACAGGGACACTGAAGCTTTCTTT
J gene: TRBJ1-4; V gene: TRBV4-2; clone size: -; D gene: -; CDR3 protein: CASSRQENEKLFF; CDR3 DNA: TGTGCCAGCAGCCGCCAGGAAAATGAAAAACTGTTTTTT
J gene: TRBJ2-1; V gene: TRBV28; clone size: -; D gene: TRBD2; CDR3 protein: CASSLSGSSLNEQFF; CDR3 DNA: TGTGCCAGCAGTCTTAGCGGGAGCTCGTTGAATGAGCAGTTCTTC
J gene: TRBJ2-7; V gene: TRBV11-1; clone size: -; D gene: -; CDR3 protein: CASSFGMAANEQYF; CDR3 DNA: TGTGCCAGCAGCTTTGGGATGGCCGCCAACGAGCAGTACTTC
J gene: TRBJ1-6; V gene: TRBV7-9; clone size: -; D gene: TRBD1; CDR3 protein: CASSSGQGGSSYNSPLHF; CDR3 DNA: TGTGCCAGCAGCTCCGGACAGGGGGGAAGCTCCTATAATTCACCCCTCCACTTT
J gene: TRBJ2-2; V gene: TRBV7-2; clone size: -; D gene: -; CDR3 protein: CASSFRVGELFF; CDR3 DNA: TGTGCCAGCAGCTTCCGGGTCGGGGAGCTGTTTTTT
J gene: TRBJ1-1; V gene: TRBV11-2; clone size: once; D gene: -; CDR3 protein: CASSPRPGSEAFF; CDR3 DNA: TGTGCCAGCAGCCCCCGCCCCGGGTCGGAAGCTTTCTTT
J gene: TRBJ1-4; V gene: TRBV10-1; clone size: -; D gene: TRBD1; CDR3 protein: CASSDPGQGSGEKLFF; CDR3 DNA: TGCGCCAGCAGTGACCCGGGACAGGGATCGGGAGAAAAACTGTTTTTT
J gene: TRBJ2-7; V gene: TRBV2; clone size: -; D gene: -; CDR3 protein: CASSGWSRDKRTYEQYF; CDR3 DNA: TGTGCCAGCAGTGGATGGAGTCGGGACAAAAGAACCTACGAGCAGTACTTC
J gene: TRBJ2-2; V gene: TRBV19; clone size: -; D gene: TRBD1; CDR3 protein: CASSPWTGNTGELFF; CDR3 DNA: TGTGCCAGTAGTCCTTGGACAGGGAACACCGGGGAGCTGTTTTTT
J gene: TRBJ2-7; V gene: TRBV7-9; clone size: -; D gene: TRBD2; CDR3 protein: CASSSTGGGEQYF; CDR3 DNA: TGTGCCAGCAGCTCAACCGGCGGGGGCGAGCAGTACTTC
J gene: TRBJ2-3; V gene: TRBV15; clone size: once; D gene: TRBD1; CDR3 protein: CATSRVRQGSDTQYF; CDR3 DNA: TGTGCCACCAGCAGAGTTCGACAGGGGTCAGATACGCAGTATTTT
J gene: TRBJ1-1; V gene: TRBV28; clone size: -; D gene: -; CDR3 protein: CASSTRMGMDTEAFF; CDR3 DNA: TGTGCCAGCTCGACACGCATGGGTATGGACACTGAAGCTTTCTTT
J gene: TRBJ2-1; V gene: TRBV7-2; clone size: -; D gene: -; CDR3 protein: CASSLAWTPGVNEQFF; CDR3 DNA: TGTGCCAGCAGCTTAGCTTGGACCCCCGGGGTCAATGAGCAGTTCTTC
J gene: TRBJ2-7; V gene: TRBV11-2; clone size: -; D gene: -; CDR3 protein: CASSSYEQYF; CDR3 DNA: TGTGCCAGCAGCTCCTACGAGCAGTACTTC
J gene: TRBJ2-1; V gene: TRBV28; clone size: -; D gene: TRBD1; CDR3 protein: CASSLETGGVGYEQFF; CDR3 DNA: TGTGCCAGCAGTTTGGAAACAGGGGGCGTCGGGTATGAGCAGTTCTTC
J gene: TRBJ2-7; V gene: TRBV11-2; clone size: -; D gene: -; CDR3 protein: CATIGFGYEQYF; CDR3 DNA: TGTGCCACTATCGGATTCGGCTACGAGCAGTACTTC
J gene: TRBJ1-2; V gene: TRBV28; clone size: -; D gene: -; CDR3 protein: CASSNGIYGYTF; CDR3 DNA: TGTGCCAGCAGTAACGGGATCTATGGCTACACCTTC
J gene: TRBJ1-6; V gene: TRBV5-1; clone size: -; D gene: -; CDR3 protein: CASSLTMSGPLHF; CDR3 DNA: TGCGCCAGCAGCTTGACTATGTCGGGACCCCTCCACTTT
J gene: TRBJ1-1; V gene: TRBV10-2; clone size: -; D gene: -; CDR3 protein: CASSESVNTEAFF; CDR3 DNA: TGCGCCAGCAGTGAGTCAGTTAACACTGAAGCTTTCTTT
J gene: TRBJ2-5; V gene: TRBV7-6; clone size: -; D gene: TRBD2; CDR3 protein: CASSKQTSAPETQYF; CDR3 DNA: TGTGCCAGCAGCAAACAGACTAGCGCTCCAGAGACCCAGTACTTC
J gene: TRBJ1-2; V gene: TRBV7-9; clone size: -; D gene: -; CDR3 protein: CASSFGAAGSYGYTF; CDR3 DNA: TGTGCCAGCAGCTTCGGCGCCGCGGGCAGCTATGGCTACACCTTC
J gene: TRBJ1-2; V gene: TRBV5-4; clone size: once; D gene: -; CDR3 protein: CASSLAENYGYTF; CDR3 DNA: TGTGCCAGCAGCTTGGCAGAAAACTATGGCTACACCTTC
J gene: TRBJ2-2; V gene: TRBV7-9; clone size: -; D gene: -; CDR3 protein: CASSFQGSDTGELFF; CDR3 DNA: TGTGCCAGCAGTTTTCAGGGTTCGGACACCGGGGAGCTGTTTTTT